The entry below describes one T cell receptor beta chain. The clone's antigen remains unknown. Base qualities were left out, and no much larger clone turns up one base away. These data are taken from a study of T cells after yellow fever vaccination (dated by TCRdb to between 2019 and 2020). The study in broad terms: The SMART-Seq v4 Ultra Low Input RNA kit was used to prepare libraries from fractions with low cell numbers. To track T-cell clones before and after primary and booster YFV17D yellow fever vaccination, bulk TCR alpha and beta repertoires were sequenced longitudinally. Two healthy male donors, one aged 18 to 30 and one aged 30 to 40 years, were included in the cohort. Blood was drawn at multiple timepoints before and after primary and secondary immunization, with bulk PBMC replicates and cell subsets isolated.

TCR cDNA was synthesized by 5'RACE template switching, through which a universal primer site and unique molecular identifiers were introduced. cDNA synthesis was primed from both the TCR alpha and TCR beta constant segments. Two PCR steps were used to amplify libraries, with sample barcodes and sequencing adapters being added in the second step. Sequencing of libraries was done on Illumina HiSeq 2500 (2x100 bp) or NovaSeq (2x150 bp). In the original analysis: Reads were demultiplexed and collapsed into UMI consensus sequences with MIGEC, and V(D)J alignment was performed with MiXCR. Clonotypes responding to the vaccine were identified with edgeR on replicate PBMC samples, with the criteria of FDR below 0.01 and a log2 fold change above 5 up to day 15. Bulk clonotypes were assigned CD4 or CD8 identity according to which sequenced CD4 or CD8 repertoire held them at higher abundance. In TCRdb, the public reads were trimmed at Q25 with fastp and aligned with MiXCR, with productive beta chains retained. Identical CDR3 proteins give one entry, which carries the most common genes and DNA. Clone size and V and J calls follow TCRdb, not the original study. The sample data list tens of thousands of distinct CDR3 sequences, and roughly 7.4% of these were observed just once. Of the sample, approximately 42% falls within the top ten clones.

According to the study, the label for this sample's treatment or condition signals: live attenuated yellow fever vaccine strain. A standard Ficoll-Paque protocol was used to isolate PBMCs from peripheral blood. Dynabeads CD4 and CD8 positive selection kits were used to isolate the CD4 and CD8 T-cell fractions. TriZol was used to extract RNA from bulk PBMCs, from CD4 and CD8 fractions, and from dextramer-positive and dextramer-negative fractions. What the study reported, not specific to this receptor: Computational filtering was needed because FACS-sorted repertoires could contain abundant contaminating clonotypes from the bulk population. Most clones expanded after primary vaccination (96% of CD4 and around nine tenths of CD8) were re-detected after the booster, suggesting that broad memory maintenance occurred. Compared with the primary T-cell response, the secondary T-cell response was weaker but faster, peaking on day 5 rather than day 15. Because the study included only two donors, the extent to which the findings can be generalized is limited. A small fraction of clonotypes appeared in both the CD4 and CD8 compartments, likely as a result of convergent recombination.

Including the terminal cysteine and phenylalanine, the CDR3 comprises 13 residues. The kept DNA is CDR3 alone, 39 bases in frame from the first base. Looking up the germline V gene yields CDR1 MDHEN and CDR2 SYDVKM. Cut back by 2 bases and 7 bases, the V and J ends lie 12 bases apart. The receptor chain draws on TRBV28 and TRBJ2-7, with a weak D call of TRBD1 (5 bases match). The TCR comes from a man between 25 and 39 years old who received the YFV17D yellow fever vaccine. The source was CD8+ T cells sorted from PBMCs, collected on the day of the yellow fever booster vaccination. At the DNA level, the sequence is TGTGCCAGCAGTTTAGCAGGGCTTAGGGAGCAGTACTTC. Its amino acids are CASSLAGLREQYF.